The clone carrying this T cell receptor beta chain was seen more than once but under ten times. Its antigen is unknown. As for the donors, each was a healthy bone marrow donor. Germline CDR1 reads ENHRY; CDR2 reads SYGVKD. The CDR3 runs 17 residues. The V segment lost 4 bases and the J segment 4 bases; nucleotides outside the gene matches: 9. The data originate from a study of cytomegalovirus exposure and HLA in healthy donors. Overall study results and limits: Researchers had no immune exposure information except CMV serostatus available. Reportedly, fewer N-insertions than the roughly 690-donor mean appeared in an Asian-associated ancestry cluster in a later analysis. Common viral pathogens seemed, in a later analysis, to connect with several of the most significant clusters.

Amplification used 60 Vbeta primers and 13 Jbeta primers. Sequencing used immunoSEQ multiplex PCR; TCRdb keeps in-frame clones, though not all of them. This table has about 100,000 clones, roughly 80% appearing once. The sample was PBMCs. The source is a man aged 40-50 years in good health and CMV-seropositive. V usage is TRBV10-3 and J usage is TRBJ1-3, with TRBD1 matching over 11 bases. The CDR3 nucleotides are TGTGCCATCAGTGGCCTTTTGGACAGGGGGCGCGGAAACACCATATATTTT. It encodes CAISGLLDRGRGNTIYF.